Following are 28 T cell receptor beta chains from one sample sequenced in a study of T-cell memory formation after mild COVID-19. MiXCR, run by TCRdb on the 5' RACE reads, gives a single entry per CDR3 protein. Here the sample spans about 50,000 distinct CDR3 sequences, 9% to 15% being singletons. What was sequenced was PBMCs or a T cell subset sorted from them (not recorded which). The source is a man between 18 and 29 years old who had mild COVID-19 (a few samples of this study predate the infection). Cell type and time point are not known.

The CDR3 sequence: CATSDSSTSGSLNEQFF. The CDR3 nucleotides read TGTGCCACCAGTGATTCTTCGACTAGCGGGAGCCTAAATGAGCAGTTCTTC. The rearrangement links TRBV24-1 to TRBJ2-1; 12 nucleotides agree with TRBD2. The V segment lost 2 bases and the J segment 7 bases; nucleotides outside the gene matches: 8. The length of the CDR3 is 17 residues. CDR1 is KGHDR and CDR2 is SFDVKD in the germline V gene.

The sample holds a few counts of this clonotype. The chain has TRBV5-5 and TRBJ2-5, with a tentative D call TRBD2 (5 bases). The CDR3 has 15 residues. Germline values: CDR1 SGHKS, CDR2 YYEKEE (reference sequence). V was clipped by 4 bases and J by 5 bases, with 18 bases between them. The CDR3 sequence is CASSGRASLGETQYF. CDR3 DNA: TGTGCCAGCAGCGGGCGGGCTAGCCTAGGGGAGACCCAGTACTTC.

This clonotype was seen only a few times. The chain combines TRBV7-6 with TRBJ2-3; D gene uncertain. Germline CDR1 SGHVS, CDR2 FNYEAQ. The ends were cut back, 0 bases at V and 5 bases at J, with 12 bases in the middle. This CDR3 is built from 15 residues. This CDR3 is CASSLAPGFGDTQYF. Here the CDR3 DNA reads TGTGCCAGCAGCTTAGCGCCCGGTTTTGGAGATACGCAGTATTTT.

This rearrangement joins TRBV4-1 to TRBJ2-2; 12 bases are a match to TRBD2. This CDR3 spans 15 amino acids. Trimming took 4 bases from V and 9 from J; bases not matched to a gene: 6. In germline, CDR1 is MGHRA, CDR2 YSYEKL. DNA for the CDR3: TGCGCCAGCAGCCCCCGACTAGCGGGGGCCTGGGAGCTGTTTTTT. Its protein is CASSPRLAGAWELFF.

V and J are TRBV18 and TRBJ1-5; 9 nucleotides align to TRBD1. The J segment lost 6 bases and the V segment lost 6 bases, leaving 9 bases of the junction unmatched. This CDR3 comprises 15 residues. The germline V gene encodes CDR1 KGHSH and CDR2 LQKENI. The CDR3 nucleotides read TGTGCCAGCTCTAATTACCGGGACAGGGTTCAGCCCCAGCATTTT. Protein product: CASSNYRDRVQPQHF.

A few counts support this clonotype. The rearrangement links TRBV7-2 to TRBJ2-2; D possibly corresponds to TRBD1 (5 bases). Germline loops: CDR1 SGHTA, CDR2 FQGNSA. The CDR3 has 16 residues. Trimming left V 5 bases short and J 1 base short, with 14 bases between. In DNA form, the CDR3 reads TGTGCCAGCAGCCCTCAGGGTTCTTTGAACACCGGGGAGCTGTTTTTT. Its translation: CASSPQGSLNTGELFF.

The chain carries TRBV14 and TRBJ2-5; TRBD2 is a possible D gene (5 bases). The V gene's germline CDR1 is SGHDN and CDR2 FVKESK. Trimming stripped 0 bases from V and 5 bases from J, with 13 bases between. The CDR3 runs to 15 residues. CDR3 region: CASSQEEEGSETQYF. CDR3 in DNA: TGTGCCAGCAGCCAAGAGGAGGAAGGGTCGGAGACCCAGTACTTC.

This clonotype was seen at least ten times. CDR3 coding DNA: TGTGCCAGCAGCCCGGGGGCCTTTTCCGGTTGGTACCAAGAGACCCAGTACTTC. Translated, it gives CASSPGAFSGWYQETQYF. V usage is TRBV7-2 and J usage is TRBJ2-5; D may match TRBD1 or TRBD2 (6 bases each). The CDR3 has 18 amino acids. The V end was cut by 5 bases, the J end by 0 bases, with 22 bases between. The germline V gene has CDR1 SGHTA and CDR2 FQGNSA.

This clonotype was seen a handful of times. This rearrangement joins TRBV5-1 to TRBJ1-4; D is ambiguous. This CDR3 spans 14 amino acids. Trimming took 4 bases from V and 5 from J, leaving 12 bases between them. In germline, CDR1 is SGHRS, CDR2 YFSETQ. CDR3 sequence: CASSGERANEKLFF. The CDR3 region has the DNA TGCGCCAGCAGCGGGGAGAGGGCCAATGAAAAACTGTTTTTT.

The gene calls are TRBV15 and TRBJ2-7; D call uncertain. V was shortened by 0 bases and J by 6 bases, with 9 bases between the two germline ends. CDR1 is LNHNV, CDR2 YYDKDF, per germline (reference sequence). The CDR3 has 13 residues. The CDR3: CATSRDRQREQYF. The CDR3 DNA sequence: TGTGCCACCAGCAGAGATCGTCAGCGCGAGCAGTACTTC.

The CDR3 sequence is CASSYRGQEADTQYF. DNA of the CDR3: TGTGCCAGCAGTTACAGAGGCCAGGAGGCAGATACGCAGTATTTT. The chain joins TRBV6-2 or TRBV6-3 to TRBJ2-3; maybe TRBD2 (5 bases). V was trimmed by 2 bases and J by 4 bases, leaving 13 bases between them. Germline CDR1 is MNHEY and CDR2 is SVGEGT. CDR3 length: 15 residues.

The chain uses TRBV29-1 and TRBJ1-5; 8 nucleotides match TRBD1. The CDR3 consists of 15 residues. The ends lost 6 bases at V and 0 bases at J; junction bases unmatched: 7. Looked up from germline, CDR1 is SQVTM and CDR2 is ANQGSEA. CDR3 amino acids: CSVKAGTGSNQPQHF. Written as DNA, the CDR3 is TGCAGCGTGAAGGCCGGGACAGGTAGCAATCAGCCCCAGCATTTT.

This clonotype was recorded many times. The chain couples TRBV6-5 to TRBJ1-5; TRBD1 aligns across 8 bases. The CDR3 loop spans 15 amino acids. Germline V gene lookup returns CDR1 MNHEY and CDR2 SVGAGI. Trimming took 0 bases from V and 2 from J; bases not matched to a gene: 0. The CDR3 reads CASSYSGQGNQPQHF. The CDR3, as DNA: TGTGCCAGCAGTTACTCGGGACAGGGCAATCAGCCCCAGCATTTT.

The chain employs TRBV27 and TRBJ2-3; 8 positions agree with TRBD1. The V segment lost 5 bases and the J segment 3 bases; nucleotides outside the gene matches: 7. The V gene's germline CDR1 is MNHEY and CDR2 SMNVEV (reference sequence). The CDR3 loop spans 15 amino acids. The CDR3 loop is CASSLNRGRTDTQYF. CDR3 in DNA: TGTGCCAGCAGTCTCAACAGGGGGAGGACAGATACGCAGTATTTT.

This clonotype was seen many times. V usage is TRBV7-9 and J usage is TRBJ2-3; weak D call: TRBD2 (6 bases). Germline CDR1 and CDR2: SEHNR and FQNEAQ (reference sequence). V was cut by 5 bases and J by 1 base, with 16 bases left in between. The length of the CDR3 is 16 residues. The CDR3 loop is CASSPTGRGGTDTQYF. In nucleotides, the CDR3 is TGTGCCAGCAGCCCCACGGGTCGCGGGGGCACAGATACGCAGTATTTT. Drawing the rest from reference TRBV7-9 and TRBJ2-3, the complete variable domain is DTGVSQNPRHKITKRGQNVTFRCDPISEHNRLYWYRQTLGQGPEFLTYFQNEAQLEKSRLLSDRFSAERPKGSFSTLEIQRTEQGDSAMYLCASSPTGRGGTDTQYFGPGTRLTVL.

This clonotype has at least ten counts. The CDR3 nucleotides read TGTGCCATCGGGGAACGGCAGGGGAATGAGCAGTTCTTC. Translation: CAIGERQGNEQFF. V is TRBV10-3 and J is TRBJ2-1; possibly TRBD1 for D (6 bases). Trimming removed 8 bases at V and 7 bases at J, with 15 bases between. Germline V gives CDR1 ENHRY, CDR2 SYGVKD. The CDR3 length is 13 residues.

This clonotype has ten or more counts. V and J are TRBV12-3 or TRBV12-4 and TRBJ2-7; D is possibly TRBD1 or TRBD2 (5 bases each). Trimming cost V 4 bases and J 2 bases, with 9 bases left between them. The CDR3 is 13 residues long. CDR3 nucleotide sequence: TGTGCCAGCAGTTATAGGGGAGCCTACGAGCAGTACGTC. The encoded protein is CASSYRGAYEQYV.

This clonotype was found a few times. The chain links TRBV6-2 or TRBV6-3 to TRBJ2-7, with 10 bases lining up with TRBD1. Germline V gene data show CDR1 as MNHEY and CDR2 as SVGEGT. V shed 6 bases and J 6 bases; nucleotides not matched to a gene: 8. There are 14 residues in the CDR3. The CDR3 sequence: CASSTRQGAIEQYV. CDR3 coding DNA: TGTGCCAGCAGCACACGACAGGGGGCCATCGAGCAGTACGTC.

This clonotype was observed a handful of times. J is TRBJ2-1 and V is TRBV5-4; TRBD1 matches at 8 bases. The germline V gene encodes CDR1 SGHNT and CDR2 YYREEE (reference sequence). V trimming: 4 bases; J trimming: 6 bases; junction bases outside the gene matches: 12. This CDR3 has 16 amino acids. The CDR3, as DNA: TGTGCCAGCAGCCCCCCCGGGCAGGGGGCGATCAATGAGCAGTTCTTC. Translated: CASSPPGQGAINEQFF.

DNA for the CDR3: TGTGCCATCAGTGCCGGACAGCAGCAGTACTTC. Translating gives CAISAGQQQYF. The chain recombines TRBV10-3 with TRBJ2-7; tentatively, D is TRBD1 (6 bases). Germline CDR1 is ENHRY and CDR2 is SYGVKD. The ends were cut back, 4 bases at V and 8 bases at J, with 9 bases in the middle. The CDR3 loop spans 11 amino acids.

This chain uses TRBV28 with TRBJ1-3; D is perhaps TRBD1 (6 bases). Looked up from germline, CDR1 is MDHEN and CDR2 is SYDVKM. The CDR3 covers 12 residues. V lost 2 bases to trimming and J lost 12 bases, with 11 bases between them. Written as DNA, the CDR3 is TGTGCCAGCAGTTTAACCCACAGGGTCATATATTTT. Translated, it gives CASSLTHRVIYF.

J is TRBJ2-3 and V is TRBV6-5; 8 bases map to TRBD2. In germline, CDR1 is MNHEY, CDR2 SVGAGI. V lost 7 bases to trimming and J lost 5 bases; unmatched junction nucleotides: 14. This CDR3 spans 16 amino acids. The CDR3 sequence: CASKRAGASGRDTQYF. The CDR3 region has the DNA TGTGCCAGCAAGAGGGCTGGGGCTAGCGGGCGAGATACGCAGTATTTT.

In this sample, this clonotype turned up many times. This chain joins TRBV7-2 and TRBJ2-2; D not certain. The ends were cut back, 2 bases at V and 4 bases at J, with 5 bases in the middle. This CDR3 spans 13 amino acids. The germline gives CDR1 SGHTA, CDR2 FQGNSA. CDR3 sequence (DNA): TGTGCCAGCAGCTTATACTCCACCGGGGAGCTGTTTTTT. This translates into CASSLYSTGELFF.

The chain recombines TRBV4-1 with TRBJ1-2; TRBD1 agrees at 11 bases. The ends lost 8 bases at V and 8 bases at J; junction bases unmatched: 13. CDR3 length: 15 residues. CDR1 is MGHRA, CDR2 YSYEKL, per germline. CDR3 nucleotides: TGCGCCAGCCACGGGACAGGGGGTTTGGCTCGAGGCTACACCTTC. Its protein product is CASHGTGGLARGYTF.

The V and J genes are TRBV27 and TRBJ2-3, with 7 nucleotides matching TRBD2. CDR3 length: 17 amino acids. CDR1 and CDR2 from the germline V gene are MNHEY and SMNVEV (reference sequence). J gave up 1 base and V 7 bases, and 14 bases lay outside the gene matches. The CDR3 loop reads CASTLVGVSGGTDTQYF. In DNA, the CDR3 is TGTGCCAGCACCCTAGTGGGGGTAAGCGGGGGCACAGATACGCAGTATTTT.

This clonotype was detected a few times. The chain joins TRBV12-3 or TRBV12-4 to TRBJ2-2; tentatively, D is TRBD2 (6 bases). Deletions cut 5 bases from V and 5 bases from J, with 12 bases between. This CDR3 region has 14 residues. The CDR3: CASSVTRVTGELFF. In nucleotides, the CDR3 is TGTGCCAGCAGTGTGACTAGGGTGACCGGGGAGCTGTTTTTT.

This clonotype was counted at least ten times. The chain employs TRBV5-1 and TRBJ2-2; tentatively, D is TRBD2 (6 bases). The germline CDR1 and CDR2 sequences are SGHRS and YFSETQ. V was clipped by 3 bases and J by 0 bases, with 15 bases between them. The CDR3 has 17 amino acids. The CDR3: CASSYLAPTANTGELFF. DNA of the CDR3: TGCGCCAGCAGCTACCTAGCGCCTACCGCGAACACCGGGGAGCTGTTTTTT. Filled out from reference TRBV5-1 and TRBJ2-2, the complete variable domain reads KAGVTQTPRYLIKTRGQQVTLSCSPISGHRSVSWYQQTPGQGLQFLFEYFSETQRNKGNFPGRFSGRQFSNSRSEMNVSTLELGDSALYLCASSYLAPTANTGELFFGEGSRLTVL.

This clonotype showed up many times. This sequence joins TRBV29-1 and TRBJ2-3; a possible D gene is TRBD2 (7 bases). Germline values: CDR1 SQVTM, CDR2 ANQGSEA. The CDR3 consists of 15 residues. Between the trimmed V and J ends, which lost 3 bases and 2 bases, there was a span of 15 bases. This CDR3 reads CSVEGGRGVTDTQYF. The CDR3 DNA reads TGCAGCGTTGAGGGGGGGCGAGGGGTCACAGATACGCAGTATTTT.